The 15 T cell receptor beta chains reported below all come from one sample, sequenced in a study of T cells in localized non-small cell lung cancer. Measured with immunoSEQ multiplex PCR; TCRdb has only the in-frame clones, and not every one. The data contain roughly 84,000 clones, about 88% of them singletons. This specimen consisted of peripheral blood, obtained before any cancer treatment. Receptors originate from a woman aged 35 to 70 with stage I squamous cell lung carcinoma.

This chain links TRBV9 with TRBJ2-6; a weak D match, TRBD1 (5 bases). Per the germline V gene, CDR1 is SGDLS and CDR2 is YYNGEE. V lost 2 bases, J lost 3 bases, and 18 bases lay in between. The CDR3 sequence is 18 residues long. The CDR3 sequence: CASSVTVQRQFGANVLTF. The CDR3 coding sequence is TGTGCCAGCAGCGTCACCGTTCAGAGACAGTTTGGGGCCAACGTCCTGACTTTC.

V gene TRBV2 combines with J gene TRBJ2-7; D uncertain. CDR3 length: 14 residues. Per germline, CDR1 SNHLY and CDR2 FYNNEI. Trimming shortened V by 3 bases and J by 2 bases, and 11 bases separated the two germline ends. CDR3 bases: TGTGCCAGCAGTGATGCAGGCCCGACCTACGAGCAGTACTTC. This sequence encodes CASSDAGPTYEQYF.

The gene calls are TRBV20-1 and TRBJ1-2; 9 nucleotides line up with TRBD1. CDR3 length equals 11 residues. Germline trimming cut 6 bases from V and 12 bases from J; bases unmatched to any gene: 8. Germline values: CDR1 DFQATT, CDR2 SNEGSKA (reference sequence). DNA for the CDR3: TGCAGTGCAGCGCGGGACAGGGCGAACACCTTC. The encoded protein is CSAARDRANTF.

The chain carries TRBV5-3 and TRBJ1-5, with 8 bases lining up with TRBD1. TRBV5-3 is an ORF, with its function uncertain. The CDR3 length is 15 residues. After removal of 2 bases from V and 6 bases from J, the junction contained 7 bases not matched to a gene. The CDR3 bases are TGTGCCAGAAGCTTTCGGCAGGGGGCGGTTCAGCCCCAGCATTTT. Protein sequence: CARSFRQGAVQPQHF.

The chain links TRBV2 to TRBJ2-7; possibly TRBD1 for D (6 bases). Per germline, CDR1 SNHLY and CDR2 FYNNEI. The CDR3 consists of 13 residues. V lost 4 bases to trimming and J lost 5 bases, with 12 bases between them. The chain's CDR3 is CASSATGSDEQYF. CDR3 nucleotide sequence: TGTGCCAGCAGTGCAACAGGGTCGGACGAGCAGTACTTC.

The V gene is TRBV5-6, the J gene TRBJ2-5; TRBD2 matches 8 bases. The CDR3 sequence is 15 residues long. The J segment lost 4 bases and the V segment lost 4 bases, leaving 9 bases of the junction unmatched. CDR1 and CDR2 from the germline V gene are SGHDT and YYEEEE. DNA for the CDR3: TGTGCCAGCAGCCCAACCGGGGGGGTGCTAGAGACCCAGTACTTC. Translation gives CASSPTGGVLETQYF.

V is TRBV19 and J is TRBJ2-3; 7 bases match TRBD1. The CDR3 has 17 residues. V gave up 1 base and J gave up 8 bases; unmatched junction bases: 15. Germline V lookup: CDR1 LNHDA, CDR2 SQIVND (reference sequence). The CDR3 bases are TGTGCCAGTAGTATAGGACAGGGCGAGTCGTATGTGGGTACGCAGTATTTT. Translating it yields CASSIGQGESYVGTQYF.

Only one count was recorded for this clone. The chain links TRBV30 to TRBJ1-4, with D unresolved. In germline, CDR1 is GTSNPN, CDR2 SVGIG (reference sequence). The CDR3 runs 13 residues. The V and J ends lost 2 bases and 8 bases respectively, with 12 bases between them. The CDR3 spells CAWSTAQREKLFF. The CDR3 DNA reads TGTGCCTGGAGTACGGCGCAGCGGGAAAAACTGTTTTTT.

The CDR3 reads CASSLGTGAGYGYTF. DNA of the CDR3: TGTGCCAGCAGCTTAGGGACAGGGGCGGGCTATGGCTACACCTTC. V is TRBV7-3 and J is TRBJ1-2; 10 bases agree with TRBD1. The CDR3 runs 15 residues. The germline gives CDR1 SGHTA, CDR2 FQGTGA. Germline trimming cut 2 bases from V and 4 bases from J; bases unmatched to any gene: 4. The complete variable domain, with remaining parts taken from reference TRBV7-3 and TRBJ1-2, reads GAGVSQTPSNKVTEKGKYVELRCDPISGHTALYWYRQSLGQGPEFLIYFQGTGAADDSGLPNDRFFAVRPEGSVSTLKIQRTERGDSAVYLCASSLGTGAGYGYTFGSGTRLTVV.

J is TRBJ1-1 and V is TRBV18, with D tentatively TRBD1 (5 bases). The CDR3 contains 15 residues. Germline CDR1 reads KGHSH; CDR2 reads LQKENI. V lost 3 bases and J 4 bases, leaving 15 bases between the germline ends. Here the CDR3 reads CASSPPAGRSTEAFF. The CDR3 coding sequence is TGTGCCAGCTCACCGCCCGCGGGGCGGAGCACTGAAGCTTTCTTT.

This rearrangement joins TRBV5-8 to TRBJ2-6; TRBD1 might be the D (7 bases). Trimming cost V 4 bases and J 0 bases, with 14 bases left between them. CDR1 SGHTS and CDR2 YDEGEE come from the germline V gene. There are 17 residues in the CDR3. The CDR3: CASSAGQYHSGANVLTF. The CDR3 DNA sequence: TGTGCCAGCAGCGCGGGACAGTACCACTCTGGGGCCAACGTCCTGACTTTC.

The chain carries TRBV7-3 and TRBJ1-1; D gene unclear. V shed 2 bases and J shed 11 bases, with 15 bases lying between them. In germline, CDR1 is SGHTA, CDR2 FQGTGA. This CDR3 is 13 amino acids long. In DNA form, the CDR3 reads TGTGCCAGCAGCTTAGGTTTAGGGATGGGCGCTTTCTTT. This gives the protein CASSLGLGMGAFF.

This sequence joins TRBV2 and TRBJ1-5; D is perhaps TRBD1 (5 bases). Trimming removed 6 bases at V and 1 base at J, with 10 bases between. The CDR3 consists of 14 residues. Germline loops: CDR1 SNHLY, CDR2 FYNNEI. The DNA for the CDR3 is TGTGCCAGCAGCGGGGACGCGAGCAATCAGCCCCAGCATTTT. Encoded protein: CASSGDASNQPQHF.

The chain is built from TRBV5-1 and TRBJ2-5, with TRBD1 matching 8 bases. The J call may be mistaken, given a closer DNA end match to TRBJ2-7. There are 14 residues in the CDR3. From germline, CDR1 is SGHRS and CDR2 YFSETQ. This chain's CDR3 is CASSLRTGPYEQYF. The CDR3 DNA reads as TGCGCCAGCAGCTTACGGACAGGGCCCTACGAGCAGTACTTC.

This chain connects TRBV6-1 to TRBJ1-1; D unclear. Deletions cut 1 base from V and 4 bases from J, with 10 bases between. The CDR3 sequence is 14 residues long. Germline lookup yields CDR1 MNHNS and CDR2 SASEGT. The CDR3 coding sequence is TGTGCCAGCAGTGAAGACAACAGAATCACTGAAGCTTTCTTT. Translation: CASSEDNRITEAFF.